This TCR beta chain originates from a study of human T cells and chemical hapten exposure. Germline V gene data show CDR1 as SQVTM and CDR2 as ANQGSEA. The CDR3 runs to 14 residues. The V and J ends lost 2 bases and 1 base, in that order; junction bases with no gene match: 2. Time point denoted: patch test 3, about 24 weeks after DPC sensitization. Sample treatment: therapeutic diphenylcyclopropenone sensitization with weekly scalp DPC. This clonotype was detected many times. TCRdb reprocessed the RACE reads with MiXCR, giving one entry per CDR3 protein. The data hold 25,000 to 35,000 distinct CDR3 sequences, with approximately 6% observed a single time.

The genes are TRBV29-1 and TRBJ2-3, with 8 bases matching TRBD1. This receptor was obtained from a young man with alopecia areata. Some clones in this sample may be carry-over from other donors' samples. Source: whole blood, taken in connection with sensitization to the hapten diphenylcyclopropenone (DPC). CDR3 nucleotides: TGCAGCGTTGAATCAGGGGGCGGCACAGATACGCAGTATTTT. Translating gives CSVESGGGTDTQYF.